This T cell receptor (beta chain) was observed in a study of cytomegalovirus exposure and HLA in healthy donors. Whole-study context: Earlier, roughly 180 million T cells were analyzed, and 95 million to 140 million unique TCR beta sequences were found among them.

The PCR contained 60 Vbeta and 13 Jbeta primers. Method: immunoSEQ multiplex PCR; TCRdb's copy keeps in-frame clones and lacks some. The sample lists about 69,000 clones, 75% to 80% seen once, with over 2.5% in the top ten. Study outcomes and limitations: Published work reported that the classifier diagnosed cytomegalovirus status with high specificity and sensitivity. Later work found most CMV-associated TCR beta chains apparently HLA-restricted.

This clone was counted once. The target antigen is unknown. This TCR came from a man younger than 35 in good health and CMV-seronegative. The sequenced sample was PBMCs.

The CDR3 nucleotides read TGTGCCAGCAGCTTGTTCCTCTACAATGAGCAGTTCTTC. It specifies CASSLFLYNEQFF. The chain combines TRBV5-5 with TRBJ2-1; D is undetermined. Trimming pared 1 base from V and 3 bases from J, leaving 5 bases between. Germline-derived CDR1 and CDR2 are SGHKS and YYEKEE (reference sequence). This CDR3 has 13 residues.